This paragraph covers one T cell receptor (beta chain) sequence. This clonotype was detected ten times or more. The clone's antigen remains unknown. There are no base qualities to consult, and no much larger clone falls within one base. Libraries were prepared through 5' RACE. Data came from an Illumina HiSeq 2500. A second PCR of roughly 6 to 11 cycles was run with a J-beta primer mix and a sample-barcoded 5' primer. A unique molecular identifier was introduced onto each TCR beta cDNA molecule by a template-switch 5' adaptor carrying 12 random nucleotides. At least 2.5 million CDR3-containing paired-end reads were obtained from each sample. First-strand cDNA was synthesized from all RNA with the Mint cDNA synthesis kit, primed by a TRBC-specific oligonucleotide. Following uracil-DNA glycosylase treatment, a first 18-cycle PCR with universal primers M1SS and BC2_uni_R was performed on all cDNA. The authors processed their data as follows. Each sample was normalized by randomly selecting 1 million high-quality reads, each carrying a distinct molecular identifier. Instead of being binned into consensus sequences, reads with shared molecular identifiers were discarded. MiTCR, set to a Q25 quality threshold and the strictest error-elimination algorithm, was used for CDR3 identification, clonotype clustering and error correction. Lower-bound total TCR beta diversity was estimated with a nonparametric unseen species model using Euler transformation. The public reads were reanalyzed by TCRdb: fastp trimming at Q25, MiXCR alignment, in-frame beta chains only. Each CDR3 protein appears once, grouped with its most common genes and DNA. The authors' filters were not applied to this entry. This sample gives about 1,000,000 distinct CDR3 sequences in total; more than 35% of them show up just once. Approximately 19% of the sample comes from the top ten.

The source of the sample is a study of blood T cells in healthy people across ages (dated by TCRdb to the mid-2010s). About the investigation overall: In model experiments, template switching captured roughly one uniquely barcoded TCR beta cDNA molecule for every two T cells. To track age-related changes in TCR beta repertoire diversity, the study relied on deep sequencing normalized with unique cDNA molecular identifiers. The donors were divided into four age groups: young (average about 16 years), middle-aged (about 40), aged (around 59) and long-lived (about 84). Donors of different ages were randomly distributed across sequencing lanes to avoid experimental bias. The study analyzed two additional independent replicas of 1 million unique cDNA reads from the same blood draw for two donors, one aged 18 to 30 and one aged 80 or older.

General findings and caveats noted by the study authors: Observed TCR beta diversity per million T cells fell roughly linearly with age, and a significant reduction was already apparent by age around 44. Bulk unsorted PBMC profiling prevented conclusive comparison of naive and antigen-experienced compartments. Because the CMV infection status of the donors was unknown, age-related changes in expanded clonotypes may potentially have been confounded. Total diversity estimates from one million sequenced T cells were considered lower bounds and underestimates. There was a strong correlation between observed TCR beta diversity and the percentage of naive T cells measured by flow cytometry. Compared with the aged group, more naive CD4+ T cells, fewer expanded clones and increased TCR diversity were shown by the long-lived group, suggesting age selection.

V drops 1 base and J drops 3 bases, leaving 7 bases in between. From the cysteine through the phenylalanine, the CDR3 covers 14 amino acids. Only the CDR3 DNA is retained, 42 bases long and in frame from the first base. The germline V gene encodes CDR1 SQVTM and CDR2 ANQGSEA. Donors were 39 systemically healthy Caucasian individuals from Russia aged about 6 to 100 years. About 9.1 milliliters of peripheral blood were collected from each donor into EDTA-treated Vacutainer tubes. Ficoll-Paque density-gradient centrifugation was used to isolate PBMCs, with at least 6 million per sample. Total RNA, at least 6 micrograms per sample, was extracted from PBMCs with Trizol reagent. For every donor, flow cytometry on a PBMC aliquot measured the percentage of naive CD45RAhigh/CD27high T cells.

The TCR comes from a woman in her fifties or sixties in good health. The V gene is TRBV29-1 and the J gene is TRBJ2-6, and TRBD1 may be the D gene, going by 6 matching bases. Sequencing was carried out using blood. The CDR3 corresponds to CSVEGGLGANVLTF. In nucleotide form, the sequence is TGCAGCGTTGAAGGGGGGCTTGGGGCCAACGTCCTGACTTTC.